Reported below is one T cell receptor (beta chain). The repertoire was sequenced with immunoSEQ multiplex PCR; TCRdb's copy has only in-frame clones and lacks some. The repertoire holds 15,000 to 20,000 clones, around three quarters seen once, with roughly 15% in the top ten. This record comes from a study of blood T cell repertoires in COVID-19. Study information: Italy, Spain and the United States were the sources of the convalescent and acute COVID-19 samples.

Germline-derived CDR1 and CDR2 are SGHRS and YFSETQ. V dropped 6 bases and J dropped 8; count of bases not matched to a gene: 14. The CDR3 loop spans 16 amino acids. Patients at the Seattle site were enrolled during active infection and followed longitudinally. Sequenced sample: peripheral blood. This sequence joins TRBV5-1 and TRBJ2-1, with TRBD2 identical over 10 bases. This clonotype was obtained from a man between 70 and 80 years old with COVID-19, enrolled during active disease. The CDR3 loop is CASTRSSGGILDEQFF. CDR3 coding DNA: TGCGCCAGCACAAGGTCTAGCGGGGGTATATTAGATGAGCAGTTCTTC.